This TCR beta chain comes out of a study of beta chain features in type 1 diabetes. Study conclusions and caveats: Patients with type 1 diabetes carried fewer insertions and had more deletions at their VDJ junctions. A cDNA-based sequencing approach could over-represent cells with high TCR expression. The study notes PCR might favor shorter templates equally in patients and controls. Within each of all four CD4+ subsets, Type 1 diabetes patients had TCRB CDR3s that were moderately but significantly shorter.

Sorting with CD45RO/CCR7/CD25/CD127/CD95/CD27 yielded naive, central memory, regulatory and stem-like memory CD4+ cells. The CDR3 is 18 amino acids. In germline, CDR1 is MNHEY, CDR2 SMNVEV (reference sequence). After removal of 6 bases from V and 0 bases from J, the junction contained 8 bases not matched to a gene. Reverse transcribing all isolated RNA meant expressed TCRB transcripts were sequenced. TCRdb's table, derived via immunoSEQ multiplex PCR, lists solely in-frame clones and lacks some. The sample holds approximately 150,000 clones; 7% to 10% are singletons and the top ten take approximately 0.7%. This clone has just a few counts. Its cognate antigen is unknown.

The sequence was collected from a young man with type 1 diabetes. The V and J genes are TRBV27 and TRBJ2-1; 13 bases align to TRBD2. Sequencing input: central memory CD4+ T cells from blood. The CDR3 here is CASRPGTSGASSYNEQFF. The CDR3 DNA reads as TGTGCCAGCAGACCCGGGACTAGCGGGGCGAGCTCCTACAATGAGCAGTTCTTC.